The 10 T cell receptor beta chains in this list originate from one sample, sequenced in a study of CD8+ T cells in alopecia areata. Extraction and reverse transcription of RNA yielded cDNA as the sequencing template. The data were produced by immunoSEQ multiplex PCR, yet TCRdb's version contains in-frame clones alone and is incomplete. The sample yields 95,000 to 100,000 clones, almost 60% seen once. Stated treatment: oral pan-JAK inhibitor, 5-10 mg twice daily. The specimen comprised CD8+ T cells sorted from blood, sampled around week 55, from a patient treated with tofacitinib. All receptors come from a human donor with alopecia areata.

About this clone: At one end, the junction sequence differs from germline, possibly due to a read error. V and J are TRBV5-1 and TRBJ2-7; D remains ambiguous. CDR1 and CDR2 from the germline V gene are SGHRS and YFSETQ. CDR3 length equals 14 residues. The CDR3 region has the DNA TGTGCCAGCAGCTTGCAAGGGTTCTCCTACGAGCAGTACTTC. As protein: CASSLQGFSYEQYF.

V usage is TRBV7-6 and J usage is TRBJ2-1, with D possibly being TRBD1 (6 bases). Germline CDR1 and CDR2: SGHVS and FNYEAQ. The CDR3 is 15 amino acids. The V gene lost 5 bases and the J gene lost 9 bases, with 20 bases spanning the gap. CDR3 in DNA: TGTGCCAGCAGCCACGGTTCGGGCCCCAGGGGTGAGCAGTTCTTC. This sequence encodes CASSHGSGPRGEQFF.

CDR3 residues: CASSLGRAGNTIYF. The CDR3 bases are TGTGCCAGCAGCTTGGGAAGGGCTGGAAACACCATATATTTT. J is TRBJ1-3 and V is TRBV5-6; unclear D gene. The V and J ends lost 0 bases and 2 bases respectively, with 6 bases between them. CDR3 size: 14 residues. Germline V CDR1 and CDR2: SGHDT, YYEEEE.

In the case of this clone: An end of the junction differs from the germline gene, which may be a read error. This chain joins TRBV29-1 and TRBJ2-3, with TRBD2 matching 10 bases. The CDR3 has 14 amino acids. CDR1 and CDR2 (germline): SQVTM, ANQGSEA. CDR3 DNA: TGCGGCGTTGCTAGCGGGGGAGTCACAGATACGCAGTATTTT. It yields the protein CGVASGGVTDTQYF.

Worth noting for this clone: Other DNA sequences in the same sample also yield this CDR3. The chain links TRBV12-5 to TRBJ2-7; D remains unclear. The germline V gene encodes CDR1 LGHNT and CDR2 FRNRAP. The CDR3 has 11 amino acids. V was pared by 4 bases and J by 3 bases, with 4 bases between. CDR3 nucleotide sequence: TGTGCTAGTGGTTCCAACTACGAGCAGTACTTC. Amino acids: CASGSNYEQYF.

This clone was found a few times. The chain is built from TRBV7-9 and TRBJ2-6, with TRBD1 as a possible D gene (7 bases). Trimming took 2 bases from V and 2 from J, leaving 13 bases between them. CDR1 is SEHNR, CDR2 FQNEAQ, per germline (reference sequence). The CDR3 is 17 amino acids. CDR3 sequence (DNA): TGTGCCAGCAGCTTACGCCAGGGGGGAACTGGGGCCAACGTCCTGACTTTC. Translated, it gives CASSLRQGGTGANVLTF.

A few counts support this clone. The chain is built from TRBV11-1 and TRBJ2-5; 9 bases align to TRBD1. With 2 bases clipped from V and 5 bases from J, the junction kept 15 bases outside the gene matches. Germline lookup yields CDR1 SGHAT and CDR2 FQDESV (reference sequence). The CDR3 consists of 18 residues. For the CDR3, the DNA is TGTGCCAGCAGCTTATATCCGTTGACCGGGACAGGGTTGGAGACCCAGTACTTC. Translated: CASSLYPLTGTGLETQYF. The whole variable domain, remainder taken from reference TRBV11-1 and TRBJ2-5, is EAEVAQSPRYKITEKSQAVAFWCDPISGHATLYWYRQILGQGPELLVQFQDESVVDDSQLPKDRFSAERLKGVDSTLKIQPAELGDSAMYLCASSLYPLTGTGLETQYFGPGTRLLVL.

CDR3 coding DNA: TGTGCCAGCAGCACCTTAACCCGGGACAGGGTTTTTGAGCTCAATGAGCAGTTCTTC. Translating it yields CASSTLTRDRVFELNEQFF. The V and J genes are TRBV11-2 and TRBJ2-1, with 9 bases identical to TRBD1. Germline V lookup: CDR1 SGHAT, CDR2 FQNNGV. The CDR3 contains 19 residues. Losses at the gene ends were 5 bases for V and 6 bases for J; bases not matched to a gene: 20.

In this sample, this clone turned up a few times. The J gene is TRBJ1-1, the V gene TRBV14, with D unclear. V lost 8 bases, J lost 4 bases, and 8 bases lay in between. From germline, CDR1 is SGHDN and CDR2 FVKESK. The CDR3 contains 11 residues. DNA for the CDR3: TGTGCCAGCCGAACCGGCACTGAAGCTTTCTTT. Its translation is CASRTGTEAFF.

This clone was observed a handful of times. The chain has TRBV29-1 and TRBJ1-1; maybe TRBD1 (6 bases). The CDR3 length is 12 residues. Trimming removed 6 bases from V and 6 bases from J, with 14 bases in between. CDR1 is SQVTM, CDR2 ANQGSEA, per germline. The CDR3 spells CSVTEGDSEAFF. The DNA of the CDR3 is TGCAGCGTGACCGAGGGGGATTCTGAAGCTTTCTTT.